Listed here is a single T cell receptor beta chain. Which antigen it targets is not known. Per-base qualities were not stored, and no clone one base away is much larger. In total, 500 to 700 healthy bone marrow donors made up the cohort. All cohort members were sampled while nominally healthy, although unrecorded immune exposures were likely present. The donor was CMV seronegative and belonged to the group of 352 seronegative cohort members. A peripheral blood sample was collected from each donor, and TCR beta sequencing was performed on peripheral blood mononuclear cells. Genomic DNA extraction from the blood cell samples was performed with the Qiagen DNeasy Blood Extraction Kit. V is pared back by 0 bases and J by 4 bases, with 7 bases lying between the germline termini. The germline V gene encodes CDR1 MNHEY and CDR2 SVGAGI. Taken from cysteine to phenylalanine, the CDR3 has 14 residues. The read is trimmed to its CDR3 DNA, 42 bases read in frame from base 1.

Libraries were prepared through the immunoSEQ multiplex PCR assay. A mixture of 60 forward primers for TCR Vbeta segments and 13 reverse primers for TCR Jbeta segments was used in the multiplex PCR. Amplification of the CDR3 region of rearranged TCR beta genes was performed with a multiplex PCR assay on genomic DNA. On the Illumina HiSeq System, the amplified TCR beta libraries were sequenced as 87-base-pair reads. In the source study's methods: A later analysis tallied 70 million to 100 million unique TCR beta chains across the approximately 670 repertoires, and approximately 9.9 million of those chains were shared by two or more donors. To remove PCR and sequencing errors, raw reads were error-corrected and collapsed into unique sequences using a nearest-neighbor algorithm that merged closely related sequences. Alignment of CDR3 sequences to IMGT reference sequences was used to assign V, D and J gene segments. Each retained sequence needed at least a six-nucleotide match to both a V gene segment and a J gene segment. A rearrangement counted as productive if the CDR3 had no stop codons and remained in frame with V and J, and every other rearrangement counted as non-productive. CDR3 was defined according to IMGT convention as the region running from the second conserved V-encoded cysteine to the conserved J-encoded phenylalanine. The earlier analysis of some 580 of the donors excluded any sequence lacking an unambiguous match to a single V gene segment. An earlier analysis of fewer than 650 of the donors classified V segments as functional when productive rearrangements were above 56.7% and as segregating when the standard deviation between donors was above 5%. A statistical classification framework was developed to diagnose cytomegalovirus status using the catalog of TCR beta chain sequences. In a later analysis, TCR nucleotide sequences were compared against IMGT/GENE-DB human TR gene sequences so that V and J genes could be assigned. Using the TCRdist pipeline, a later analysis assigned CDR3 sequences along with most-parsimonious VDJ recombination scenarios. In a later analysis, each TCR beta chain was defined by its CDR3 amino acid sequence together with its V-gene family, and reads lacking a unique V-gene family were excluded. As a way to deal with suspected cross-contamination and a sequencing artifact, a later analysis dropped hundreds of nucleotide sequences that were highly shared and had low generation probability. In a later analysis, a clonal expansion index for each public chain was calculated from normalized within-repertoire ranks of inferred template counts. A later analysis computed generation probabilities with a VDJ recombination model fitted to out-of-frame rearrangements, and checked the results against IGoR. In a later analysis, TCR-TCR, TCR-HLA and TCR-CMV co-occurrence was scored with hypergeometric tests, and a repertoire-size bias correction was applied to TCR pairs. A later analysis estimated false discovery rates by permuting HLA or CMV assignments 20 times. A later analysis grouped co-occurring TCRs with DBSCAN, adding TCRdist sequence similarity when clustering within HLA-allele-positive subsets. Repertoires with fewer than 30,000 or more than 120,000 public chains were left out of co-occurrence clustering, as were about five repertoires with anomalous nucleotide sharing. This immuneACCESS table, as held by TCRdb, lists in-frame sequences with V and J called but not all clones. Of the missing ones, under half trace to an unresolved V gene in checked studies; the others have no known cause. V, J and clone size are those of that table, while D and trimming were read from the DNA. The sample records 150,000 to 200,000 clones, approximately 81% of which are singletons. The ten largest clones capture approximately 2.1% of the sample.

The entry originates in a study of cytomegalovirus exposure and HLA in healthy donors (TCRdb year 2017). As for the study more broadly: An earlier analysis of approximately 600 of the donors reported more than 250 Gb of sequence data and 117 million unique TCR beta sequences from about 200 million T cells. Approximately 310 gigabases of sequencing data and tens of millions of unique TCR sequences were included in an early release covering around 600 HLA-typed donors. The genetic ancestry cluster associated with self-reported Caucasian donors included around four fifths of the roughly 400 genotyped donors. The study aimed to test whether signatures of past pathogen exposure could be identified by cataloging public T cell receptors. The T cell repertoires of some 700 subjects were profiled by immunosequencing and related to cytomegalovirus serostatus. In addition to the first cohort of around 670 subjects, a separate validation cohort of 100 to 150 different subjects was used. The study combined high-throughput TCR immunosequencing, statistical association of individual TCRs with disease status, and machine learning to predict cytomegalovirus infection status. In a later analysis, previously published TCR beta repertoires from 670 or so donors were re-analyzed and high-resolution HLA genotyping was added so that TCR occurrence patterns could be studied. In the later analysis, no new phenotypic data were used to find candidate immune exposures; instead, reliance was placed on TCR beta sequences and their occurrence across donors. An earlier analysis of approximately 500 of the donors applied high-throughput TCR beta sequencing to assess whether each TCR beta V gene segment acted as functional or pseudogenic. Donor age, sex, ethnicity and CMV serostatus were compiled together with the repertoire data. A later genetic analysis used genome-wide SNP genotypes for about 60% of the roughly 700 donors, treating that subset as a discovery cohort. All discovery cohort repertoires had been generated using a single sequencing platform. HLA typing covered class I and class II loci at four-digit resolution. The number of donors typed differed by locus, with about 629-630 for A, B, C, DRB1 and DQB1, more than 500 for DQA1, some 570 for DPA1, and around 450 for DPB1. Several DR-DQ haplotypes were treated as single units for association and clustering because of strong linkage in the cohort. Among roughly 400 genotyped donors of the cohort, an average of about 220,000 unique TCR beta nucleotide sequences was sequenced per donor, of which about 18% were non-productive.

Study-level results and caveats: A later analysis reported that several top co-occurrence clusters appeared linked to parvovirus B19, influenza, CMV and Epstein-Barr virus. Some IMGT-functional V segments, including TRBV6-2 and TRBV6-3, could not be told apart with the 87-base-pair reads, so those segments were excluded. In an earlier analysis of 587 of the donors, most TCR beta V segments appeared in productive rearrangements about 90% or about 30% of the time, broadly matching IMGT annotations. A later analysis found that HLA-associated TCR beta chains were more clonally expanded and had lower generation probabilities than equally common non-associated chains. This cohort had only TCR beta chains sequenced, and the lack of alpha or paired-chain data limited which features could be detected. Linkage disequilibrium might explain the correlated functional status among segregating V segments, but an unknown experimental factor could not be ruled out. A later genetic analysis associated a missense DCLRE1C variant with V-gene and J-gene trimming of TCR beta chains, and an independent cohort replicated the association. In a later analysis, most CMV-associated TCR beta chains were found to appear HLA-restricted, with HLA associations seemingly driven largely by CMV exposure. Because HLA typing was unavailable for some donors at each locus, only the typed subset was used in association tests. Because counts were too low, about 18 rarely observed V segments, including chromosome 9 orphons, were excluded from the earlier analysis of some 540 of the donors. For the cohort, immune exposure information was limited to CMV serostatus. In a later analysis, 15,000 to 20,000 TCR beta sequences were associated with specific HLA alleles at a false discovery rate of 0.05. Compared with the roughly 670-donor mean, donors in an Asian-associated ancestry cluster had fewer N-insertions in productive TCRs, according to a later genetic analysis. Most TCR sequences were seen in very few donors, while some public TCRs were found in many individuals. When HLA alleles, especially DR and DQ, strongly co-occurred, TCR associations were difficult to assign to individual alleles. In a later analysis, the rate of TCR association differed among HLA loci, with DRB1 alleles having the most associated TCRs and HLA-C alleles having the fewest. The classifier was reported to diagnose cytomegalovirus status with high specificity and sensitivity in both the original cohort and the validation cohort. A cluster of highly shared sequence variants was judged likely to be a technical artifact of the sequencing pipeline. The presence/absence analyses assumed that sequencing depth was roughly uniform across donors, and that assumption may not be true. A further reported finding was that TCR beta sequences accurately predicted the HLA-A and HLA-B alleles for most subjects in the first cohort. A total of roughly 160 TCR beta chains were listed by the study as associated with cytomegalovirus. The authors suggested that the approach could potentially be extended to other disease states and immunological phenotypes. A few of the identified cytomegalovirus-associated TCR beta chains were confirmed in vitro to be specific for cytomegalovirus antigens.

This receptor was obtained from a woman aged 45-59 years in good health and CMV-seronegative. Source material: PBMCs. The V and J genes are TRBV6-5 and TRBJ1-3; 5 matching bases give a weak D call of TRBD1. The base sequence is TGTGCCAGCAGTTACTCTAGACAGGGAAACACCATATATTTT. It translates to CASSYSRQGNTIYF.